This TCR beta chain was observed in a study of lymphopenia after photon versus proton radiotherapy. Study results and caveats: After lymphocyte nadir, photon-treated repertoires showed oligoclonal expansion, especially CD8+ Temra. Under photons, naive T cells and diversity fell while effector/memory populations rose. A bigger post-nadir fall in TCR diversity correlated inversely with survival time in deceased patients.

This clone was recorded only once. Its antigen is not known. Some clones are missing from TCRdb's copy, which holds only in-frame ones; the method was immunoSEQ multiplex PCR. The sample carries about 6,100 clones, roughly 90% recorded once. This clonotype was sampled from a man aged 55-75 years with cholangiocarcinoma. Material: peripheral blood, obtained from a patient treated with photon-based radiotherapy.

As DNA, the CDR3 is TGTGCCAGCAGCAAGACAGAGACTAGCACAGATACGCAGTATTTT. Translated: CASSKTETSTDTQYF. The chain joins TRBV7-9 to TRBJ2-3; D is possibly TRBD1 (5 bases). The CDR3 loop spans 15 amino acids. Trimming cost V 5 bases and J 0 bases, with 12 bases left between them. Germline CDR1 and CDR2: SEHNR and FQNEAQ (reference sequence). The full variable domain, with the rest looked up from reference TRBV7-9 and TRBJ2-3, is DTGVSQNPRHKITKRGQNVTFRCDPISEHNRLYWYRQTLGQGPEFLTYFQNEAQLEKSRLLSDRFSAERPKGSFSTLEIQRTEQGDSAMYLCASSKTETSTDTQYFGPGTRLTVL.